Listed below are T cell receptor beta chains from one sample, sequenced in a study of blood T cells in healthy people across ages. MiXCR, run by TCRdb on the 5' RACE reads, gives a single entry per CDR3 protein. The sample holds roughly 500,000 distinct CDR3 sequences, more than 20% seen once. These data also featured in a second study, about T cells of mothers and their children.

The sample consisted of blood. These receptors came from a boy between 10 and 17 years old in good health. CDR3s include the opening cysteine and the closing phenylalanine or tryptophan. D genes are given only for firm matches. Size is stated for part of the rows, as once, few or many counts, or as a class when the clone is expanded.

clone_size	v_call	d_call	j_call	cdr3_aa	cdr3_nt
-	TRBV29-1	TRBD1	TRBJ2-2	CSVAPTGATGELFF	TGCAGCGTCGCCCCGACAGGGGCTACCGGGGAGCTGTTTTTT
few	TRBV12-3/TRBV12-4	TRBD2	TRBJ2-1	CASSFVPGTSGTDEQFF	TGTGCCAGCAGCTTTGTTCCGGGGACTAGCGGGACCGATGAGCAGTTCTTC
few	TRBV7-2	TRBD2	TRBJ2-3	CASSLGTKDTQYF	TGTGCCAGCAGCCTGGGGACTAAGGATACGCAGTATTTT
-	TRBV30	TRBD2	TRBJ2-1	CAWSPPGRGANNEQFF	TGTGCCTGGAGTCCCCCCGGGCGGGGGGCCAACAATGAGCAGTTCTTC
-	TRBV28	-	TRBJ2-5	CASTPGRQETQYF	TGTGCCAGCACACCTGGACGGCAAGAGACCCAGTACTTC
-	TRBV6-6	-	TRBJ1-2	CASSKLPYGYTF	TGTGCCAGCAGCAAGTTACCCTATGGCTACACCTTC
-	TRBV28	TRBD1	TRBJ2-1	CASSLPGTGSNEQFF	TGTGCCAGCAGTTTACCCGGGACAGGAAGCAATGAGCAGTTCTTC
-	TRBV4-2	-	TRBJ1-1	CASSQEGGGRNTEAFF	TGTGCCAGCAGCCAAGAGGGTGGTGGTAGGAACACTGAAGCTTTCTTT
-	TRBV3-1	-	TRBJ2-3	CASSLLHPGSDTQYF	TGTGCCAGCAGCCTACTTCACCCGGGGTCAGATACGCAGTATTTT
few	TRBV2	-	TRBJ2-7	CASSEDETTYEQYF	TGTGCCAGCAGTGAAGACGAGACAACCTACGAGCAGTACTTC
-	TRBV3-1	-	TRBJ2-5	CASNHRGKAQETQYF	TGTGCCAGCAACCATCGGGGCAAGGCACAAGAGACCCAGTACTTC
-	TRBV28	-	TRBJ2-4	CASSSPPSDGNIQYF	TGTGCCAGCAGTTCCCCACCTTCGGACGGAAACATTCAGTACTTC
-	TRBV20-1	-	TRBJ2-7	CSARVRVTYEQYF	TGCAGTGCTAGAGTTCGGGTCACCTACGAGCAGTACTTC
many	TRBV7-9	-	TRBJ2-7	CASSLEVSYEQYF	TGTGCCAGCAGCTTGGAGGTTTCCTACGAGCAGTACTTC
few	TRBV19	-	TRBJ2-1	CASRGPPVDEQFF	TGTGCCTCTAGGGGCCCCCCGGTGGATGAGCAGTTCTTC
few	TRBV27	-	TRBJ2-7	CASSSYGYEQYF	TGTGCCAGCAGCTCTTACGGGTACGAGCAGTACTTC
once	TRBV2	-	TRBJ2-7	CASSPQGQSEQYF	TGTGCCAGCAGTCCTCAGGGTCAGAGCGAGCAGTACTTC
-	TRBV4-1	-	TRBJ2-1	CASSQDPGADNEQFF	TGCGCCAGCAGCCAAGACCCCGGGGCAGACAATGAGCAGTTCTTC
few	TRBV27	-	TRBJ2-7	CASRGLSYYEQYF	TGTGCCAGTAGAGGACTTAGCTACTACGAGCAGTACTTC
-	TRBV7-2	-	TRBJ2-5	CASSLLAGYETQYF	TGTGCCAGCAGCCTACTAGCTGGGTACGAGACCCAGTACTTC
few	TRBV6-1	-	TRBJ1-1	CASSEPDTDAEAFF	TGTGCCAGCAGTGAACCGGACACTGACGCTGAAGCTTTCTTT
-	TRBV27	TRBD2	TRBJ2-3	CASSFVLAGGHITDTQYF	TGTGCCAGCAGTTTCGTGTTAGCGGGGGGGCATATCACAGATACGCAGTATTTT
few	TRBV7-9	TRBD1	TRBJ2-5	CASSRTGGPETQYF	TGTGCCAGCAGCCGGACAGGGGGCCCAGAGACCCAGTACTTC
-	TRBV7-3	TRBD2	TRBJ2-5	CASSLTSGRETQYF	TGTGCCAGCAGCTTAACTAGCGGGAGAGAGACCCAGTACTTC
-	TRBV7-2	-	TRBJ2-5	CASTYGGTQYF	TGTGCCAGCACCTATGGGGGGACCCAGTACTTC
few	TRBV29-1	TRBD1	TRBJ1-2	CSGGLTGGDYGYTF	TGCAGCGGAGGCTTGACAGGGGGCGACTATGGCTACACCTTC
-	TRBV15	-	TRBJ1-1	CATSRDHGGTEAFF	TGTGCCACCAGCAGAGATCACGGGGGCACTGAAGCTTTCTTT
-	TRBV10-3	TRBD1	TRBJ2-5	CAISGTGKQETQYF	TGTGCCATCAGTGGGACAGGGAAACAAGAGACCCAGTACTTC
-	TRBV7-3	-	TRBJ2-7	CASSSSDYEQYF	TGTGCCAGCAGCTCTTCCGACTACGAGCAGTACTTC
few	TRBV3-1	-	TRBJ2-5	CASSQEQGFEETQYF	TGTGCCAGCAGCCAAGAGCAGGGGTTTGAGGAGACCCAGTACTTC
-	TRBV24-1	-	TRBJ2-3	CATSERTIDTQYF	TGTGCCACCAGTGAGCGGACGATAGATACGCAGTATTTT
few	TRBV29-1	TRBD1	TRBJ1-1	CSAEGAAMNTEAFF	TGCAGCGCCGAGGGGGCGGCCATGAACACTGAAGCTTTCTTT
-	TRBV3-1	TRBD1	TRBJ2-5	CASSLSGTGVSETQYF	TGTGCCAGCAGCCTATCCGGGACAGGGGTTTCAGAGACCCAGTACTTC
-	TRBV30	-	TRBJ2-1	CAWNPGSVAQFF	TGTGCCTGGAATCCGGGCAGCGTAGCCCAGTTCTTC
many	TRBV7-8	-	TRBJ2-1	CASATDRTYNEQFF	TGTGCCAGCGCCACTGACAGGACCTACAATGAGCAGTTCTTC
-	TRBV18	-	TRBJ2-4	CASLEGRAKNTQYF	TGTGCCAGTTTAGAGGGGCGAGCCAAAAACACTCAGTACTTC
many	TRBV7-2	-	TRBJ2-5	CASRAPTYQETQYF	TGTGCCAGCAGGGCACCAACGTACCAAGAGACCCAGTACTTC
few	TRBV20-1	TRBD2	TRBJ2-1	CSAKGLAGAYNEQFF	TGCAGTGCTAAAGGACTAGCGGGAGCCTACAATGAGCAGTTCTTC
many	TRBV20-1	-	TRBJ2-7	CSASPGPSYEQYF	TGCAGTGCTAGCCCGGGACCATCCTACGAGCAGTACTTC
few	TRBV5-8	TRBD2	TRBJ2-7	CASSPLAGAHEQYF	TGTGCCAGCAGCCCACTAGCGGGAGCCCACGAGCAGTACTTC